Listed below are T cell receptor beta chains from one sample, sequenced in a study of somatic mutations in cytotoxic T cells in rheumatoid arthritis. TCRdb's copy holds only in-frame clones and misses some; the assay was immunoSEQ multiplex PCR. The sample includes about 16,000 clones, more than 75% of them seen just once. The sample comprised CD8+ T cells sorted from blood. The receptors were sampled from a woman in her fifties or sixties with rheumatoid arthritis. Both conserved end residues are part of each CDR3. The order of the fields is J gene, D gene, clone size, V gene, CDR3 protein, CDR3 DNA. D genes are given only for firm matches. The size field is filled for only some rows; it gives once, few, many or a size class.

>TRBJ1-2|NA|NA|TRBV7-2
CASSLGTGTRYGYTF
TGTGCCAGCAGCTTAGGTACGGGTACGCGCTATGGCTACACCTTC
>TRBJ1-5|TRBD1|NA|TRBV28
CASSLPGGGGNQPQHF
TGTGCCAGCAGCTTGCCAGGGGGAGGTGGCAATCAGCCCCAGCATTTT
>TRBJ2-7|TRBD1|NA|TRBV13
CASSLKGDSYEQYF
TGTGCCAGCAGCTTAAAGGGGGACAGCTACGAGCAGTACTTC
>TRBJ1-5|NA|once|TRBV7-8
CASSPNSVTRVDQPQHF
TGTGCCAGCAGCCCTAATTCGGTGACACGGGTCGATCAGCCCCAGCATTTT
>TRBJ2-1|NA|NA|TRBV4-3
CASSQEGGESVSYNEQFF
TGCGCCAGCAGCCAAGAAGGAGGGGAGAGTGTTTCCTACAATGAGCAGTTCTTC
>TRBJ2-1|TRBD1|NA|TRBV19
CASSLGTGVINEQFF
TGTGCCAGTAGCCTAGGGACAGGGGTGATCAATGAGCAGTTCTTC
>TRBJ1-1|NA|few|TRBV19
CASSIHKGYLSEAFF
TGTGCCAGTAGTATTCATAAGGGGTACCTATCTGAAGCTTTCTTT
>TRBJ1-1|NA|NA|TRBV30
CAWSVQTNTEAFF
TGTGCCTGGAGTGTACAGACGAACACTGAAGCTTTCTTT
>TRBJ1-5|NA|once|TRBV10-2
CASSEGRSAGQPQHF
TGCGCCAGCAGTGAGGGACGTTCGGCGGGTCAGCCCCAGCATTTT
>TRBJ2-2|TRBD1|NA|TRBV4-1
CASSHAGQGGAGELFF
TGCGCCAGCAGCCATGCGGGACAGGGGGGCGCCGGGGAGCTGTTTTTT
>TRBJ1-2|NA|NA|TRBV5-4
CASSLVGGGGRDYGYTF
TGTGCCAGCAGCTTGGTTGGGGGCGGTGGGAGAGACTATGGCTACACCTTC
>TRBJ2-1|NA|NA|TRBV12-5
CASEGDGLTNSYNEQFF
TGTGCTAGTGAAGGGGACGGCTTAACCAACTCCTACAATGAGCAGTTCTTC
>TRBJ2-3|NA|once|TRBV9
CASSEARSTHTDTQYF
TGTGCCAGCAGTGAGGCTAGGAGTACCCACACAGATACGCAGTATTTT
>TRBJ2-7|TRBD1|NA|TRBV7-9
CASTPGTGALEQYF
TGTGCCAGCACCCCGGGGACAGGGGCTTTAGAGCAGTACTTC
>TRBJ2-7|NA|NA|TRBV6-5
CASSYESQSSYEQYF
TGTGCCAGCAGTTACGAATCACAGAGCTCCTACGAGCAGTACTTC
>TRBJ2-7|NA|NA|TRBV27
CASSLERGSGYEQYF
TGTGCCAGCAGTTTAGAGCGAGGGTCGGGATACGAGCAGTACTTC
>TRBJ1-6|NA|medium-sized|TRBV5-4
CASSLETENSPLHF
TGTGCCAGCAGCTTGGAGACAGAAAATTCACCCCTCCACTTT
>TRBJ2-3|TRBD1|NA|TRBV6-5
CASSPSRGRTDTQYF
TGTGCCAGCAGCCCATCGAGGGGGCGGACAGATACGCAGTATTTT
>TRBJ2-2|TRBD2|NA|TRBV13
CASSLGDLGLAETGELFF
TGTGCCAGCAGCTTAGGGGACCTTGGACTAGCGGAAACCGGGGAGCTGTTTTTT
>TRBJ2-3|NA|NA|TRBV19
CASLGETQYF
TGTGCCAGTCTGGGAGAGACGCAGTATTTT
>TRBJ2-7|NA|NA|TRBV7-9
CASSLGSGEQYF
TGTGCCAGCAGCTTAGGGTCCGGCGAGCAGTACTTC
>TRBJ2-3|NA|NA|TRBV11-2
CASSLRQNPTLDTQYF
TGTGCCAGCAGCTTAAGGCAGAATCCCACGCTGGATACGCAGTATTTT
>TRBJ2-3|TRBD2|NA|TRBV6-1
CANAGGRRTQYF
TGTGCCAACGCGGGGGGGCGCCGCACGCAGTATTTT